What follows is one T cell receptor beta chain and its context. The data were obtained in a study of sequential checkpoint blockade in melanoma. For the study at large: First-line arms were nivolumab then ipilimumab, or the reverse, randomized 1:1.

This table comes from immunoSEQ multiplex PCR, and its TCRdb copy is limited to in-frame clones, with some not included. The sample comprises almost 20,000 clones, roughly four fifths of which are singletons, and around 50% rests with the top ten. Germline assignment: CDR1 MNHEY and CDR2 SVGAGI. This CDR3 contains 14 residues. The V gene lost 0 bases and the J gene lost 8 bases, with 11 bases spanning the gap. Treatment: randomized to nivolumab then ipilimumab (arm A) or the reverse (arm B). None of the patients previously received DNA-damaging chemotherapy. PBMC sorting kept live CD3+CD8+ cells without CD19 or CD56.

The chain recombines TRBV6-5 with TRBJ2-1; TRBD1 is a possible D gene (5 bases). Specimen: CD8+ T cells sorted from blood (inferred from file names), collected from a patient given nivolumab and ipilimumab in sequence. The receptor comes from a human donor with melanoma. CDR3 protein: CASSYSGTGDEQFF. CDR3 nucleotides: TGTGCCAGCAGTTACTCGGGAACAGGCGATGAGCAGTTCTTC.